These 20 T cell receptor beta chains share one sample of origin, sequenced in a study of cytomegalovirus exposure and HLA in healthy donors. Researchers ran the PCR with 60 Vbeta and 13 Jbeta primers. TCRdb's copy holds only in-frame clones and misses some; the assay was immunoSEQ multiplex PCR. The data contain roughly 100,000 clones, just under 80% of them seen just once; the ten biggest clones take up about 5.8%. Sequenced: PBMCs. These receptors came from a male donor in good health and CMV-seronegative.

The chain employs TRBV6-1 and TRBJ2-7; 9 nucleotides match TRBD2. The germline CDR1 and CDR2 sequences are MNHNS and SASEGT. J was trimmed by 7 bases and V by 9 bases; bases with no gene match: 7. This CDR3 is 12 amino acids long. This CDR3 is CARGISGREQYF. The CDR3 coding sequence is TGTGCCAGAGGCATTAGCGGGAGAGAGCAGTACTTC.

The rearrangement joins TRBV6-1 to TRBJ2-7; 9 nucleotides agree with TRBD1. The V and J ends lost 5 bases and 0 bases, in that order; junction bases with no gene match: 2. The CDR3 has 14 residues. Germline assignment: CDR1 MNHNS and CDR2 SASEGT. Written as DNA, the CDR3 is TGTGCCAGCAGTCGGGACAGGGTCTCCTACGAGCAGTACTTC. This sequence encodes CASSRDRVSYEQYF.

Only one count was recorded for this clone. The chain recombines TRBV4-1 with TRBJ1-3, with D unresolved. Trimming took off 2 bases at V and 2 bases at J, with 19 bases between the two ends. The CDR3 totals 18 residues. The V gene's germline CDR1 is MGHRA and CDR2 YSYEKL. The CDR3, as DNA: TGCGCCAGCAGCCAAAAAAGCCTGGCAGGTAGTCCTGGAAACACCATATATTTT. Amino acid sequence: CASSQKSLAGSPGNTIYF.

The V call is TRBV28, the J call TRBJ2-2; D may be TRBD1 (5 bases). Per germline, CDR1 MDHEN and CDR2 SYDVKM. The CDR3 covers 15 residues. Trimming removed 7 bases from V and 6 bases from J, with 18 bases in between. CDR3 residues: CASTLLVGRAGELFF. The CDR3 nucleotides read TGTGCCAGCACCCTCCTGGTGGGCAGGGCCGGGGAGCTGTTTTTT.

The V gene is TRBV4-1, the J gene TRBJ1-2; D is ambiguous. This CDR3 spans 15 amino acids. V lost 0 bases and J lost 5, with 13 bases in between. CDR1 and CDR2 from the germline V gene are MGHRA and YSYEKL. Here the CDR3 DNA reads TGCGCCAGCAGCCAAGATATCGGCGACAAGTATGGCTACACCTTC. This translates into CASSQDIGDKYGYTF.

This clone turned up a few times. This CDR3 reads CATSLRQTTPGNTIYF. CDR3 coding DNA: TGTGCCACCAGCCTTCGACAGACAACCCCTGGAAACACCATATATTTT. This chain links TRBV15 with TRBJ1-3, with a weak D call TRBD1 (5 bases). V lost 5 bases, J lost 2 bases, and 16 bases lay in between. Germline V gives CDR1 LNHNV, CDR2 YYDKDF (reference sequence). The CDR3 covers 16 residues.

This clone occurred once. V usage is TRBV21-1 and J usage is TRBJ2-1; no check of the table's D call, TRBD1, against the DNA was made. TRBV21-1 is noted as a pseudogene. CDR3 length: 18 residues. The CDR3 DNA is TGTGCCAGCAGCTCCCCCTGGACAGGGGGTATTTCCTACAATGAGCAGTTCTTC. It encodes CASSSPWTGGISYNEQFF.

The chain couples TRBV2 to TRBJ1-1; weak D call: TRBD1 (6 bases). V lost 5 bases to trimming and J lost 1 base, with 8 bases between them. Germline lookup yields CDR1 SNHLY and CDR2 FYNNEI. The length of the CDR3 is 13 residues. The CDR3 spells CASSSQGNTEAFF. CDR3 sequence (DNA): TGTGCCAGCAGTTCACAGGGGAACACTGAAGCTTTCTTT.

The V and J genes are TRBV11-3 and TRBJ1-1; 10 bases agree with TRBD1. Germline V gene sequence: CDR1 SGHNT, CDR2 YENEEA. CDR3 length equals 15 residues. The ends lost 5 bases at V and 2 bases at J; junction bases unmatched: 5. CDR3 nucleotide sequence: TGTGCCAGCAGCCCAGGGACAGGGGATAACACTGAAGCTTTCTTT. Translating gives CASSPGTGDNTEAFF.

The chain employs TRBV6-1 and TRBJ2-7, with 8 bases fitting TRBD1. The V gene end was trimmed by 7 bases and the J gene end by 2 bases; junction bases not matched to a gene: 7. There are 14 residues in the CDR3. The germline V gene encodes CDR1 MNHNS and CDR2 SASEGT. The CDR3 sequence: CASTQGTGTYEQYF. The CDR3 nucleotides are TGTGCCAGCACCCAAGGGACAGGAACCTACGAGCAGTACTTC.

The chain employs TRBV29-1 and TRBJ1-2, with 8 nucleotides matching TRBD1. CDR3 length: 12 amino acids. V shed 7 bases and J 6 bases; nucleotides not matched to a gene: 7. Germline assignment: CDR1 SQVTM and CDR2 ANQGSEA. In DNA form, the CDR3 reads TGCAGCGCCACACAGGGGGGAGATGGCTACACCTTC. It codes for CSATQGGDGYTF.

In nucleotides, the CDR3 is TGTGCCAGCACCCCCGGGGGGCGGGGGAGCTCCTACAATGAGCAGTTCTTC. Translated, it gives CASTPGGRGSSYNEQFF. V usage is TRBV13 and J usage is TRBJ2-1, with D perhaps TRBD2 (7 bases). Germline V CDR1 and CDR2: PRHDT, FYEKMQ (reference sequence). The CDR3 totals 17 residues. V lost 7 bases and J 0 bases, leaving 19 bases between the germline ends.

A few counts support this clone. The CDR3 loop reads CASSQGAPGNTIYF. Written as DNA, the CDR3 is TGTGCCAGCAGCCAAGGCGCCCCTGGAAACACCATATATTTT. This chain connects TRBV4-2 to TRBJ1-3, with D unresolved. The V gene's germline CDR1 is LGHNA and CDR2 YNFKEQ. V lost 1 base and J 2 bases, leaving 6 bases between the germline ends. The length of the CDR3 is 14 residues.

V and J are TRBV11-2 and TRBJ1-2; maybe TRBD1 (6 bases). The V and J ends lost 4 bases and 5 bases respectively, with 20 bases between them. CDR1 and CDR2 from the germline V gene are SGHAT and FQNNGV. The CDR3 has 16 residues. In nucleotides, the CDR3 is TGTGCCAGCAGCTCACTGGGGGGGCCGGGAGGTTATGGCTACACCTTC. It specifies CASSSLGGPGGYGYTF. Full variable domain (rest looked up from reference TRBV11-2 and TRBJ1-2): EAGVAQSPRYKIIEKRQSVAFWCNPISGHATLYWYQQILGQGPKLLIQFQNNGVVDDSQLPKDRFSAERLKGVDSTLKIQPAKLEDSAVYLCASSSLGGPGGYGYTFGSGTRLTVV.

This chain links TRBV5-1 with TRBJ2-5, with a possible D match to TRBD1 (6 bases). With 0 bases removed from V and 5 bases from J, the gap between germline ends came to 11 bases. CDR3 length: 14 amino acids. Germline CDR1 SGHRS, CDR2 YFSETQ. CDR3 in amino acids: CASSLETGLETQYF. CDR3 DNA: TGCGCCAGCAGCTTGGAGACAGGTCTGGAGACCCAGTACTTC.

CDR3 amino acids: CASSKTSGHSYEQYF. CDR3 DNA sequence: TGTGCCAGTAGTAAGACTAGCGGCCACTCCTACGAGCAGTACTTC. The V gene is TRBV19, the J gene TRBJ2-7; TRBD2 agrees at 9 bases. This CDR3 region has 15 residues. Germline CDR1 LNHDA, CDR2 SQIVND (reference sequence). With V trimmed by 4 bases and J by 0 bases, 4 bases remained unmatched.

The chain employs TRBV7-2 and TRBJ2-1; D is possibly TRBD2 (5 bases). Trimming pared 5 bases from V and 10 bases from J, leaving 18 bases between. The CDR3 is 14 amino acids. Germline V gene lookup returns CDR1 SGHTA and CDR2 FQGNSA. The CDR3 bases are TGTGCCAGCAGCCGGCCGGAGAGGGCCGGGGAGCAGTTCTTC. It yields the protein CASSRPERAGEQFF.

The V call is TRBV28, the J call TRBJ2-5, with D perhaps TRBD1 (6 bases). CDR1 is MDHEN and CDR2 is SYDVKM in the germline V gene. V was clipped by 6 bases and J by 4 bases, with 15 bases between them. CDR3 length: 14 residues. CDR3 sequence: CASSSDRPGETQYF. The CDR3 region has the DNA TGTGCCAGCAGCTCTGACAGGCCGGGAGAGACCCAGTACTTC.

CDR3 in DNA: TGTGCCACCGAGAGCGGAACTAGCACAGATACGCAGTATTTT. Amino acid sequence: CATESGTSTDTQYF. The chain uses TRBV10-3 and TRBJ2-3, with D possibly being TRBD2 (5 bases). The length of the CDR3 is 14 residues. Germline CDR1 and CDR2: ENHRY and SYGVKD. V shed 10 bases and J shed 0 bases, with 14 bases lying between them.

V and J are TRBV7-3 and TRBJ2-5; 11 nucleotides align to TRBD1. Trimming cost V 4 bases and J 3 bases; bases outside gene matches: 7. Per germline, CDR1 SGHTA and CDR2 FQGTGA. CDR3 size: 16 residues. CDR3 nucleotides: TGTGCCAGCAGCTCGACCAGGGACAGGGGGAAAGAGACCCAGTACTTC. This translates into CASSSTRDRGKETQYF.